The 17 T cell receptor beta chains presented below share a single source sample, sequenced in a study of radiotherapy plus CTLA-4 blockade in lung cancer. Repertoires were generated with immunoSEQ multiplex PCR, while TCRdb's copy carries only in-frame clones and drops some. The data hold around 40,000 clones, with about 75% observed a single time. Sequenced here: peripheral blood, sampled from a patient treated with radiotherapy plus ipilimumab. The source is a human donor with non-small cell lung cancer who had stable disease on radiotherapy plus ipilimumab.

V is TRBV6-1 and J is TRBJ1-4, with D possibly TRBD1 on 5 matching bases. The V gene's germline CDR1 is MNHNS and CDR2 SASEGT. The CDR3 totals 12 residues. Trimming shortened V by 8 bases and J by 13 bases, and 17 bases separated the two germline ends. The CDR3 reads CASSRQRELLFF. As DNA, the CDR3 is TGTGCCAGCTCTAGACAGCGGGAACTACTGTTTTTT.

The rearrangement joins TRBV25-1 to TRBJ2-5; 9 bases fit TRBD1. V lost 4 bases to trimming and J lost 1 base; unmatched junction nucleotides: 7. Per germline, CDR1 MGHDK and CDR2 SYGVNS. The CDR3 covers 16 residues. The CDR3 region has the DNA TGTGCCAGCAGTGGATGGGACAGGGCGATCCAAGAGACCCAGTACTTC. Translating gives CASSGWDRAIQETQYF.

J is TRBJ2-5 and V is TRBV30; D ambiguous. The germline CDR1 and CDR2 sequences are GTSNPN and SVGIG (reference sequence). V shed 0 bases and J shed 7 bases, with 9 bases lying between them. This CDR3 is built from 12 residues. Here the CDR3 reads CAWSVAIGTQYF. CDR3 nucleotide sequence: TGTGCCTGGAGTGTAGCTATTGGGACCCAGTACTTC.

The CDR3: CASSGGRASSPLHF. CDR3 nucleotides: TGTGCCAGCAGCGGCGGCCGTGCAAGCTCACCCCTCCACTTT. This sequence joins TRBV9 and TRBJ1-6, with D unclear. Germline CDR1 reads SGDLS; CDR2 reads YYNGEE. The CDR3 loop spans 14 amino acids. With 3 bases removed from V and 10 bases from J, the gap between germline ends came to 14 bases.

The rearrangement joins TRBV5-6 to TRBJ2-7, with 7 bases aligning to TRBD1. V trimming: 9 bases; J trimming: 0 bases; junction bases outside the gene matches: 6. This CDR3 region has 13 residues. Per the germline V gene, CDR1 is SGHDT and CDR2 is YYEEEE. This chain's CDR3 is CATNDRVSYEQYF. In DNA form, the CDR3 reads TGTGCCACAAACGACAGGGTCTCCTACGAGCAGTACTTC.

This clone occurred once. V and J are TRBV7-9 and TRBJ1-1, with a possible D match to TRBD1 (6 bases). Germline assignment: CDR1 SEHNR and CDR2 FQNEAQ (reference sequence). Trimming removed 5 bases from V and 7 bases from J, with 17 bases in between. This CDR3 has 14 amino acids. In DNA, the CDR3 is TGTGCCAGCAGCGCCGAAACAGGGTATAGTGAAGCTTTCTTT. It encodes CASSAETGYSEAFF.

In DNA form, the CDR3 reads TGTGCCAGCAGTTTAGCTAGCGGGGCGACTAGCACAGATACGCAGTATTTT. The encoded protein is CASSLASGATSTDTQYF. J is TRBJ2-3 and V is TRBV27, with TRBD2 matching over 9 bases. This CDR3 region has 17 residues. Germline CDR1 MNHEY, CDR2 SMNVEV (reference sequence). V gave up 2 bases and J gave up 0 bases; unmatched junction bases: 6.

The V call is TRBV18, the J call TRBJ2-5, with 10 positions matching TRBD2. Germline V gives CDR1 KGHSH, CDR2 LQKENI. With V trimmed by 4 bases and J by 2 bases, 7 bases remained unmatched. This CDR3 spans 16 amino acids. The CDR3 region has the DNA TGTGCCAGCTCACAGTCTAGCGGGGGTATGCAAGAGACCCAGTACTTC. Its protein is CASSQSSGGMQETQYF.

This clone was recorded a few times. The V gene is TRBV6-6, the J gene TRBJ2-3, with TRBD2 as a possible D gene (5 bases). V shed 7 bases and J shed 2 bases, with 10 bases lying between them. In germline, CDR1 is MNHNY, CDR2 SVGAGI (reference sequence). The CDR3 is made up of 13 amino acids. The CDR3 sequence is CASTGLYTDTQYF. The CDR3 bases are TGTGCCAGCACCGGACTTTACACAGATACGCAGTATTTT.

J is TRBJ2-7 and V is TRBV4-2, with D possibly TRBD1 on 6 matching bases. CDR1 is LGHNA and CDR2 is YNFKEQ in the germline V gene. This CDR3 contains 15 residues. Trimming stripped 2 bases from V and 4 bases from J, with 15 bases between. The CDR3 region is CASSQLQGNEYEQYF. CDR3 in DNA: TGTGCCAGCAGCCAATTACAGGGTAATGAATACGAGCAGTACTTC.

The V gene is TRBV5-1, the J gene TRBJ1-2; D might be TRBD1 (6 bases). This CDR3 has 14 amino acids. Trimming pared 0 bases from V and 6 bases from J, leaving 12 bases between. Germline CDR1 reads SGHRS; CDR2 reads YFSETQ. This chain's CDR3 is CASSLDGRGDGYTF. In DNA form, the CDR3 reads TGCGCCAGCAGCTTGGATGGCAGGGGCGATGGCTACACCTTC.

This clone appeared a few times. CDR3 in amino acids: CASSDLRGSGYTF. CDR3 DNA sequence: TGTGCCAGCAGCGACCTCAGGGGGTCTGGCTACACCTTC. The chain employs TRBV7-3 and TRBJ1-2, with 7 bases fitting TRBD1. Germline assignment: CDR1 SGHTA and CDR2 FQGTGA. V gave up 5 bases and J gave up 7 bases; unmatched junction bases: 7. The CDR3 extends over 13 amino acids. The complete variable domain, with remaining parts taken from reference TRBV7-3 and TRBJ1-2, reads GAGVSQTPSNKVTEKGKYVELRCDPISGHTALYWYRQSLGQGPEFLIYFQGTGAADDSGLPNDRFFAVRPEGSVSTLKIQRTERGDSAVYLCASSDLRGSGYTFGSGTRLTVV.

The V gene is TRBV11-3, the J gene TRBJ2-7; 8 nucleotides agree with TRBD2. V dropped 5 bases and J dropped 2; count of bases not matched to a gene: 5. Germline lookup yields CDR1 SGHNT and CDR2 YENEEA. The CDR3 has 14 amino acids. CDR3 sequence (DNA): TGTGCCAGCAGCGTAGCGGGGAACGCCTACGAGCAGTACTTC. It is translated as CASSVAGNAYEQYF.

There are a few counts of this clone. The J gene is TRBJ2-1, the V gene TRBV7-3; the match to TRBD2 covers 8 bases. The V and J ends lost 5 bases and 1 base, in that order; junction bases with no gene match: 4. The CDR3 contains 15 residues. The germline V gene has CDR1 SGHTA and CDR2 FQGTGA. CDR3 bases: TGTGCCAGCAGCCCAGCGGGGGAGTCCTACAATGAGCAGTTCTTC. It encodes CASSPAGESYNEQFF.

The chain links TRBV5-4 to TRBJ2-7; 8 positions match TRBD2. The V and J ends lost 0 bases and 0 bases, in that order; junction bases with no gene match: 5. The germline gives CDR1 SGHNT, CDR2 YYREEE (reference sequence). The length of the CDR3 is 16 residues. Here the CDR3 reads CASSLGGGGPSYEQYF. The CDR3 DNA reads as TGTGCCAGCAGCTTGGGAGGCGGGGGGCCCTCCTACGAGCAGTACTTC.

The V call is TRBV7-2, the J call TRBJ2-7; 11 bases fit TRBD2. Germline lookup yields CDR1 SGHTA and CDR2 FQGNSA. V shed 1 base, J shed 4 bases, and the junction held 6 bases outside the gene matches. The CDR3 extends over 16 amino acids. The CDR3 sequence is CASSLVASGGLYEQYF. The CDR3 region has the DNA TGTGCCAGCAGCTTAGTAGCTAGCGGGGGGCTGTACGAGCAGTACTTC.

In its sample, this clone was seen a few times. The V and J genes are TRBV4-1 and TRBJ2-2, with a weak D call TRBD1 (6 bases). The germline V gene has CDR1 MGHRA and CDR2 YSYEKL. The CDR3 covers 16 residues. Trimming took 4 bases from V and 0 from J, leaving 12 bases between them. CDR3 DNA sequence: TGCGCCAGCAGCCGACGGGACATAACGAACACCGGGGAGCTGTTTTTT. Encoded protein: CASSRRDITNTGELFF.